This T cell receptor (beta chain) was found in a study of CD8 T cells in Susac syndrome. Findings of the study overall: The study recognized that the number of individuals in its TCR sequencing and HLA analysis was relatively small.

The sample holds one count of this clonotype. Its antigen is unidentified. CDR1 and CDR2 (germline): SGHRS, YFSETQ. V lost 1 base to trimming and J lost 8 bases, with 10 bases between them. The CDR3 is 13 residues long. Reverse transcription of roughly 0.5 to 1 ug RNA used random hexamers. TCRdb reanalysed the immunoSEQ multiplex PCR reads using MiXCR and keeps one entry per CDR3 protein. The sample contains fewer than 80,000 distinct CDR3 sequences, roughly 94% of which appear only once. Negative isolation was used for CD8+ and CD4+ T cells, and FACS enrichment was applied to TEMRA cells. This chain links TRBV5-1 with TRBJ2-1; no firm D call. Sequencing was carried out using CD8+ T cells from PBMCs. The source is a human donor with multiple sclerosis. The CDR3 sequence: CASSLYLDDEQFF. CDR3 DNA: TGCGCCAGCAGCTTGTATTTAGACGATGAGCAGTTCTTC.